A single sample is the source of the 2 T cell receptor beta chains below, sequenced in a study of T cell responses to AZD1222 COVID-19 vaccine. Repertoires were generated with immunoSEQ multiplex PCR, while TCRdb's copy carries only in-frame clones and drops some. The sample has some 140,000 clones, 80% to 90% seen once. Here the sequenced sample was peripheral blood, taken on day 0 of AZD1222 vaccination. The receptors were gathered from an adult in good health.

The chain couples TRBV2 to TRBJ1-5; TRBD1 might be the D (5 bases). Germline V lookup: CDR1 SNHLY, CDR2 FYNNEI. This CDR3 is built from 14 residues. Trimming removed 4 bases at V and 4 bases at J, with 11 bases between. The CDR3 loop reads CASSGGDLNQPQHF. The CDR3 DNA is TGTGCCAGCAGTGGCGGGGACCTGAATCAGCCCCAGCATTTT.

The genes are TRBV6-5 and TRBJ1-2, with unresolved D. CDR1 is MNHEY and CDR2 is SVGAGI in the germline V gene. The CDR3 is made up of 13 amino acids. The V gene lost 5 bases and the J gene lost 4 bases, with 11 bases spanning the gap. The CDR3, as DNA: TGTGCCAGCAGTATTCCGACACCCTATGGCTACACCTTC. It translates to CASSIPTPYGYTF.